Listed below are T cell receptor beta chains from one sample, sequenced in a study of CD8+CD57+ T cells in acquired aplastic anemia. One entry per CDR3 protein results from TCRdb running MiXCR on the reads. The sample has about 150,000 distinct CDR3 sequences, 48% seen once. The specimen was sorted CD4+, CD8+, or CD8+CD57+ T cells (not recorded which) from PBMCs. These receptors came from a human donor with aplastic anemia. Each CDR3 is given with its conserved first and last residue. D genes are given only for firm matches. The size field is filled for only some rows; it gives once, few, many or a size class.

J gene | clone size | V gene | D gene | CDR3 DNA | CDR3 protein
TRBJ2-1 | many | TRBV12-3/TRBV12-4 | NA | TGTGCCAACAGTTCGCGAGTAAATGAGCAGTTCTTC | CANSSRVNEQFF
TRBJ2-7 | many | TRBV11-2 | TRBD1 | TGTGCCAGCAGCTTAGTCGGGACAGGGATCTCCTACGAGCAGTACTTC | CASSLVGTGISYEQYF
TRBJ1-1 | once | TRBV20-1 | NA | TGCAGTGCCAACAGGGCGAACACTGAAGCTTTCTTT | CSANRANTEAFF
TRBJ2-7 | few | TRBV10-3 | TRBD1 | TGTGCCATCAGGTCCGGACAGGCCTACGAGCAGTACTTC | CAIRSGQAYEQYF
TRBJ1-1 | NA | TRBV7-8 | NA | TGTGCCAGCAGCCCTTCGACAGGTCTGAACACTGAAGCTTTCTTT | CASSPSTGLNTEAFF
TRBJ2-1 | NA | TRBV14 | TRBD2 | TGTGCCAGCACCGATAGCGGGACTGGCTACAATGAGCAGTTCTTC | CASTDSGTGYNEQFF
TRBJ2-1 | many | TRBV20-1 | NA | TGCAGTGCTAAGATACCCCTTGGTGAGCAGTTCTTC | CSAKIPLGEQFF
TRBJ1-1 | many | TRBV20-1 | NA | TGCAGTGCTAGAGATCCCCGAGGCACTGAAGCTTTCTTT | CSARDPRGTEAFF
TRBJ2-2 | few | TRBV9 | NA | TGTGCCAGCAGCGTACAGGAGTTCGGCACCGGGGAGCTGTTTTTT | CASSVQEFGTGELFF
TRBJ2-1 | NA | TRBV11-2 | NA | TGTGCCAGCAGTCCGAGGGGGGTTGAGCAGTTCTTC | CASSPRGVEQFF
TRBJ1-1 | NA | TRBV20-1 | TRBD1 | TGCAGTGCTAGTGACAGGGGTGAAGCTTTCTTT | CSASDRGEAFF
TRBJ2-5 | many | TRBV9 | NA | TGTGCCAGCAGCGTTTGGGGGGAAGAGACCCAGTACTTC | CASSVWGEETQYF
TRBJ2-1 | NA | TRBV27 | TRBD2 | TGTGCCAGCACTTCCCCCGGACTAGGAATTGGTGAGCAGTTCTTC | CASTSPGLGIGEQFF
TRBJ2-2 | many | TRBV4-1 | NA | TGCGCCAGCAGCTTCCGAGGGCCCGGGGAGCTGTTTTTT | CASSFRGPGELFF
TRBJ1-2 | many | TRBV20-1 | NA | TGCAGTGCTAGAGTCTATTTAAACCCTCCCCCCGACTATGGCTACACCTTC | CSARVYLNPPPDYGYTF
TRBJ2-1 | many | TRBV6-5 | NA | TGTGCCAGCAGTTACTCAGCCCTCGTCTACAATGAGCAGTTCTTC | CASSYSALVYNEQFF
TRBJ2-3 | NA | TRBV9 | NA | TGTGCCAGCAGCGGACAAACAGGGTATGGTACGCAGTATTTT | CASSGQTGYGTQYF
TRBJ1-2 | NA | TRBV10-1 | NA | TGCGCCAGCAGTTACGACCAAGCCTATGGCTACACCTTC | CASSYDQAYGYTF
TRBJ1-6 | many | TRBV20-1 | NA | TGCAGTGCTAGAGAGCAGCCTTATAATTCACCCCTCCACTTT | CSAREQPYNSPLHF
TRBJ2-1 | once | TRBV9 | TRBD2 | TGTGCCAGCAGCGTAGCTAGCGGAGGGTACAATGAGCAGTTCTTC | CASSVASGGYNEQFF
TRBJ1-5 | once | TRBV11-1 | NA | TGTGCCAGCAGCTCCCTCCAACAGGGTGAAGGCAATCAGCCCCAGCATTTT | CASSSLQQGEGNQPQHF
TRBJ1-1 | NA | TRBV7-8 | NA | TGTGCCAGCTTAATCCTGGGGTCAGGTAGCGCTTTCTTT | CASLILGSGSAFF
TRBJ1-1 | many | TRBV11-3 | NA | TGTGCCAGCACGGAGGAGAACACTGAAGCTTTCTTT | CASTEENTEAFF
TRBJ2-1 | few | TRBV24-1 | NA | TGTGCCACCAGTGAGGGGCCTGAGCAGTTCTTC | CATSEGPEQFF
TRBJ2-7 | NA | TRBV10-3 | TRBD2 | TGTGCCATCACCGAAGCACCCCGGACTAGTCATCGGGTTTACGAGCAGTACTTC | CAITEAPRTSHRVYEQYF
TRBJ1-2 | many | TRBV11-2 | TRBD1 | TGTGCCAGCAGCTACAGGGGGGACGGATTTAACTATGGCTACACCTTC | CASSYRGDGFNYGYTF
TRBJ2-7 | few | TRBV27 | NA | TGTGCCAGCAGTTTAAGATGGGGGTACTACGAGCAGTACTTC | CASSLRWGYYEQYF
TRBJ1-6 | NA | TRBV5-1 | NA | TGCGCCAGCAGCTGGGAGGGCCATAATAATTCACCCCTCCACTTT | CASSWEGHNNSPLHF
TRBJ2-3 | many | TRBV4-2 | TRBD2 | TGTGCCAGCAGTCAACCGGGACTAGCGGACGGCCCCCGCACAGATACGCAGTATTTT | CASSQPGLADGPRTDTQYF
TRBJ1-6 | many | TRBV7-9 | NA | TGTGCCAGCAGCTTCGCCACAACTTCACCCCTCCACTTT | CASSFATTSPLHF
TRBJ1-5 | many | TRBV6-1 | NA | TGTGCCAGCAGTACCGGGAACCTGGGTCAGCCCCAGCATTTT | CASSTGNLGQPQHF
TRBJ1-1 | once | TRBV7-6 | NA | TGTGCCAGCAGCTCCCCTTTAGGGGGGCATGAAGCTTTCTTT | CASSSPLGGHEAFF
TRBJ2-7 | once | TRBV19 | NA | TGTGCCAGTAGTATTAGTGAGGGCCCCTACGAGCAGTACTTC | CASSISEGPYEQYF
TRBJ2-7 | NA | TRBV7-9 | NA | TGTGCCAGCAGCCCCAGACAGGCCTACGAGCAGTACTTC | CASSPRQAYEQYF
TRBJ2-5 | NA | TRBV25-1 | NA | TGTGCCAGCAGTGATTGGGGGGCAGAGACCCAGTACTTC | CASSDWGAETQYF
TRBJ1-1 | many | TRBV13 | TRBD1 | TGTGCCAGCAGTACAGGGGGGTTGAACACTGAAGCTTTCTTT | CASSTGGLNTEAFF
TRBJ2-5 | many | TRBV12-3/TRBV12-4 | NA | TGTGCCAGCAGTTTTGTTACGGAGACCCAGTACTTC | CASSFVTETQYF
TRBJ2-7 | NA | TRBV19 | TRBD2 | TGTGCCAGTAGTTCAAGCGGGAGGTTGTCCTACGAGCAGTACTTC | CASSSSGRLSYEQYF
TRBJ2-7 | many | TRBV20-1 | TRBD1 | TGCAGTGCTAAACCCCGGGACAGCTACGAGCAGTACTTC | CSAKPRDSYEQYF
TRBJ2-7 | once | TRBV7-2 | NA | TGTGCCAGCAGCTCCAGGCAGTCCTACGAGCAGTACTTC | CASSSRQSYEQYF
TRBJ2-7 | NA | TRBV10-3 | NA | TGTGCCATCAGTGAGGGACGGGAAAGCTCCTACGAGCAGTACTTC | CAISEGRESSYEQYF
TRBJ2-2 | many | TRBV5-6 | NA | TGTGCCCGAGGACAGTACACCGGGGAGCTGTTTTTT | CARGQYTGELFF
TRBJ1-5 | NA | TRBV20-1 | NA | TGCAGTGCTAGACGGACAGATGCAAATCAGCCCCAGCATTTT | CSARRTDANQPQHF
TRBJ1-5 | many | TRBV24-1 | NA | TGTGCCACCAGTGATCCGACGAGTAGCAATCAGCCCCAGCATTTT | CATSDPTSSNQPQHF
TRBJ2-7 | few | TRBV30 | NA | TGTGCCTGGAGCGGACTGACCGAGCAGGGGCCCAGCTATTACGAGCAGTACTTC | CAWSGLTEQGPSYYEQYF
TRBJ2-1 | many | TRBV4-3 | NA | TGCGCCAGCAGCAAGGGGGAGAGCTCCTACAATGAGCAGTTCTTC | CASSKGESSYNEQFF
TRBJ2-5 | many | TRBV7-2 | NA | TGTGCCAGCAGCTTACACCTCCAAGAGACCCAGTACTTC | CASSLHLQETQYF
TRBJ2-7 | many | TRBV9 | NA | TGTGCCAGCAGCGTAGCGGTGGGCGGTGTAAGCTCCTACGAGCAGTACTTC | CASSVAVGGVSSYEQYF
TRBJ2-1 | NA | TRBV5-6 | NA | TGTGCCAGCAGCCAGGAAGGGACCCGAGTATTC | CASSQEGTRVF